This entry describes one TCR beta chain. There is no known antigen for this receptor. Base qualities are not at hand, and no much larger clone is one base apart. Trimming costs V 0 bases and J 1 base, and their ends lie 7 bases apart. From the cysteine through the phenylalanine, the CDR3 covers 16 amino acids. Only CDR3 DNA remains: 48 bases, in frame from the first base. The CDR1 and CDR2 encoded by the germline V gene (reference sequence) are MNHEY and SMNVEV. The record originates from a study of T cell changes during pregnancy in multiple sclerosis (dated by TCRdb to 2018 to 2020). As for the study more broadly: The study looked at changes in the T cell repertoire across pregnancy in women with multiple sclerosis.

Libraries were constructed by the immunoSEQ multiplex PCR assay. Here the immuneACCESS table is served through TCRdb, limited to in-frame sequences with V and J called. Missing clones are a known gap in these copies; in checked studies unresolved V genes cover under half, and the rest lacks a known reason. The sample contains over 30,000 clones, 80% to 90% of them found a single time. Of the sample, around 10% falls within the top ten clones. The receptor chain draws on TRBV27 and TRBJ2-6, and perhaps TRBD1 as D gene, on 6 matching bases. This clonotype originated in a female donor with multiple sclerosis, enrolled in a pregnancy study. The sample consisted of CD8+ T cells from peripheral blood mononuclear cells, taken in the third trimester of pregnancy. This receptor carries the CDR3 CASSLSQGSGANVLTF. The DNA reads TGTGCCAGCAGTTTATCACAGGGTTCTGGGGCCAACGTCCTGACTTTC. This CDR3, with the reference TRBV27 and TRBJ2-6 proteins standing in past its ends, gives the full variable domain EAQVTQNPRYLITVTGKKLTVTCSQNMNHEYMSWYRQDPGLGLRQIYYSMNVEVTDKGDVPEGYKVSRKEKRNFPLILESPSPNQTSLYFCASSLSQGSGANVLTFGAGSRLTVL.